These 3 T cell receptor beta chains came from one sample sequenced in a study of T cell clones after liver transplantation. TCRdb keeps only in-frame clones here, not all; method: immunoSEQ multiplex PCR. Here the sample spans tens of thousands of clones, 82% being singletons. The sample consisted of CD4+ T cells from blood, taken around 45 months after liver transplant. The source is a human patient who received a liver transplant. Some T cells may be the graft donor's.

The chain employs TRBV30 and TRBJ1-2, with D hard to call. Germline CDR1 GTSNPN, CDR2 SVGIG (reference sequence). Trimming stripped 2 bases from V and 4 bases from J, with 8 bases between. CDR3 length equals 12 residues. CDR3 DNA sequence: TGTGCCTGGAGTCCCGGTCTCTATGGCTACACCTTC. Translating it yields CAWSPGLYGYTF.

The CDR3 DNA reads TGTGCCAGCTCGAAGGTACAGGAACCTACCTACAATGAGCAGTTCTTC. This translates into CASSKVQEPTYNEQFF. This chain joins TRBV18 and TRBJ2-1; perhaps TRBD1 as D (5 bases). Germline V gives CDR1 KGHSH, CDR2 LQKENI. This CDR3 has 16 amino acids. Trimming removed 6 bases at V and 2 bases at J, with 17 bases between.

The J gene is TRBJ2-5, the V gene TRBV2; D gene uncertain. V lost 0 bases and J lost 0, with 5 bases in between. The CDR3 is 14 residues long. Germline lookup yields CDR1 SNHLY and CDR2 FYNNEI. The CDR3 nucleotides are TGTGCCAGCAGTGAAGCTGAGTACCAAGAGACCCAGTACTTC. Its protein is CASSEAEYQETQYF.